A single T cell receptor beta chain is shown here with its context. Its antigen remains unidentified. This sample stems from a study of shared clonotypes between healthy human individuals. Points from the study as a whole: The authors sampled blood alone, and tissue repertoires likely differ. Relative to clonotypes present in all four donors, those not shared had lower generation probabilities.

Under the authors' procedure: Junction-only immunoSEQ sequences carried no quality scores, so filtering differed. TCRdb keeps only in-frame clones here, not all; method: immunoSEQ multiplex PCR. V, J and clone size are those of that table, while D and trimming were read from the DNA. The repertoire holds 180,000 or so clones, with 85% to 95% as singletons. The clonotype comes from a woman in her twenties or thirties in good health. Sequences were obtained from naive CD4+ T cells sorted from blood. Indicated subset: CD45RA+ positively selected.

The CDR3 DNA reads as TGTGCCAGCAGTTGGGACAGGACTTACGAGCAGTACTTC. This translates into CASSWDRTYEQYF. J is TRBJ2-5 and V is TRBV6-1; 8 bases fit TRBD1. The J call is uncertain, as TRBJ2-7 better fits the DNA end. The V gene's germline CDR1 is MNHNS and CDR2 SASEGT. CDR3 length: 13 amino acids.